This T cell receptor beta chain was observed in a study of T cell responses to AZD1222 COVID-19 vaccine. TCRdb's table, derived via immunoSEQ multiplex PCR, lists solely in-frame clones and lacks some. The sample lists about 100,000 clones, roughly 89% occurring once. The V gene lost 10 bases and the J gene lost 0 bases, with 10 bases spanning the gap. The CDR3 spans 14 residues. Sequencing was performed on peripheral blood, taken on day 0 of AZD1222 vaccination. The gene calls are TRBV23-1 and TRBJ2-6; maybe TRBD1 (5 bases). TRBV23-1 is sorted into the ORF group, with uncertain function. The TCR originated in an adult in good health. CDR3 residues: CAKDGHSGANVLTF. In nucleotides, the CDR3 is TGCGCCAAGGACGGACACTCTGGGGCCAACGTCCTGACTTTC.